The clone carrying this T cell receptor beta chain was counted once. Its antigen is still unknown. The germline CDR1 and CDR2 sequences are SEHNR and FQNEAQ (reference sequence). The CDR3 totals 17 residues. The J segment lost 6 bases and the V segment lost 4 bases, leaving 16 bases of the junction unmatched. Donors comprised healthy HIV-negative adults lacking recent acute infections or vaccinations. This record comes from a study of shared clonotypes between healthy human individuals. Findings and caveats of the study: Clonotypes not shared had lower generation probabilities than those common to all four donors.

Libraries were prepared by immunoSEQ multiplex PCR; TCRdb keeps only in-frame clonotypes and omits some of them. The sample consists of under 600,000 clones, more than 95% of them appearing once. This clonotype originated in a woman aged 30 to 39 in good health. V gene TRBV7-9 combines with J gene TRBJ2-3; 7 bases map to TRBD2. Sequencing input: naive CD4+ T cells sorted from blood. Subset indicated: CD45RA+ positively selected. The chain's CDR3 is CASSSQLATLVGDTQYF. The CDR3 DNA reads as TGTGCCAGCAGCTCACAACTAGCGACCCTTGTAGGGGATACGCAGTATTTT.